Listed below are T cell receptor beta chains from one sample, sequenced in a study of blood T cell repertoires in COVID-19. Here immunoSEQ multiplex PCR was the method, and the copy in TCRdb shows in-frame clones only, minus some. The table lists hundreds of thousands of clones, under 90% of them singletons. Material: PBMCs or T cells enriched from blood (not recorded which). These receptors were obtained from a woman in her thirties who had recovered from COVID-19. The CDR3 runs from the conserved cysteine through the conserved F or W. A D gene is named only where the DNA matches it firmly. Size tells how often a clone was seen (once, few, many) or the class of an expanded clone, and some rows leave it out.

TRBJ2-1 TRBV11-2 NA NA TGTGCCAGCAGCCAACGTAGCGCGAGCTCCTACAATGAGCAGTTCTTC CASSQRSASSYNEQFF
TRBJ2-7 TRBV4-2 TRBD2 NA TGTGCCAGCAGCCAAGATGGCGGGAGTATAGTTTCCGAGCAGTACTTC CASSQDGGSIVSEQYF
TRBJ1-4 TRBV5-1 NA NA TGCGCCAGCAGCCACGGGACTGAAAATGAAAAACTGTTTTTT CASSHGTENEKLFF
TRBJ1-1 TRBV19 NA NA TGTGCCAGTAACCCAACCGGGACATCGTGGACTGAAGCTTTCTTT CASNPTGTSWTEAFF
TRBJ2-1 TRBV10-3 TRBD2 NA TGTGCCATCAGTGATGGGCTAGCGGGAGAGCAGTTCTTC CAISDGLAGEQFF
TRBJ1-5 TRBV19 TRBD1 NA TGTGCCAGTAGTACCACAGGGGGCGGTCAGCCCCAGCATTTT CASSTTGGGQPQHF
TRBJ1-2 TRBV7-2 TRBD1 NA TGTGCCAGCAGCGCCGGACAGGAAACTATAAGGGGATATGGCTACACCTTC CASSAGQETIRGYGYTF
TRBJ1-2 TRBV27 TRBD1 NA TGTGCCAGCAGCCCTCAGGGACAGGGGGGCTATGGCTACACCTTC CASSPQGQGGYGYTF
TRBJ1-3 TRBV2 TRBD1 NA TGTGCCAGCAACCGTCAGGGGGTCGGCACCATATATTTT CASNRQGVGTIYF
TRBJ2-1 TRBV9 NA NA TGTGCCAGCAGCGTAAGAGACAGAAACAATGAGCAGTTCTTC CASSVRDRNNEQFF
TRBJ2-7 TRBV27 TRBD2 NA TGTGCCAGCAGGCCCACCGGGACTAGCGGGAGTCTCCACGAGCAGTACTTC CASRPTGTSGSLHEQYF
TRBJ1-1 TRBV18 TRBD1 NA TGTGCCAGCTCCCGGACAGGGGAAAACACTGAAGCTTTCTTT CASSRTGENTEAFF
TRBJ2-1 TRBV6-1 NA NA TGTGCCAGCAGTGACAGGGGCAGGGGGGATGAGCAGTTCTTC CASSDRGRGDEQFF
TRBJ1-2 TRBV30 NA NA TGTGCCTGGAGTGTCGTCAAAATTAAGGACTGGAACTATGGCTACACCTTC CAWSVVKIKDWNYGYTF
TRBJ1-4 TRBV28 NA NA TGTGCCAGCAGTTTACCGGGCTGGGGCACTAATGAAAAACTGTTTTTT CASSLPGWGTNEKLFF
TRBJ2-1 TRBV7-2 NA NA TGTGCCAGCAGCTCGTCACCGCGGGGTTGGGCTCGGAAGCAGTTCTTC CASSSSPRGWARKQFF
TRBJ2-1 TRBV5-1 NA NA TGCGCCACTGGCACAGGGTTAAAGAATGAGCAGTTCTTC CATGTGLKNEQFF
TRBJ1-2 TRBV27 NA NA TGTGCCAGCAGAAGGACAGCCCTTAGTGGCTACACCTTC CASRRTALSGYTF
TRBJ2-1 TRBV6-5 NA NA TGTGCCAGCAGCCCACAGTACAATGAGCAGTTCTTC CASSPQYNEQFF
TRBJ2-1 TRBV7-9 NA NA TGTGCCAGCAGCTTAGGGTGGGCCACCGAGTTCTTC CASSLGWATEFF
TRBJ1-4 TRBV27 NA NA TGTGCCAGCAGTTCCCGGACACCGGCAACTAATGAAAAACTGTTTTTT CASSSRTPATNEKLFF
TRBJ2-5 TRBV7-3 NA once TGTGCCAGCAGCTTAGGGTTCGTTAGTACAGGAGAGACCCAGTACTTC CASSLGFVSTGETQYF
TRBJ2-3 TRBV7-9 TRBD2 few TGTGCCAGCAGCTTACACGCGGGAGGCTTTGGCACAGATACGCAGTATTTT CASSLHAGGFGTDTQYF
TRBJ2-1 TRBV7-6 NA NA TGTGCCAGCAGCGACCCGGGACACGAAGACAATGAGCAGTTCTTC CASSDPGHEDNEQFF
TRBJ1-2 TRBV5-6 TRBD1 NA TGTGCCAGCAGCTTGGGACAGGGGGGCACGTATGGCTACACCTTC CASSLGQGGTYGYTF
TRBJ2-1 TRBV27 TRBD1 NA TGTGCCAGCAGTCCCCCGGATATTGACAGGGAAAATGAGCAGTTCTTC CASSPPDIDRENEQFF